This T cell receptor beta chain derives from a study of cytomegalovirus exposure and HLA in healthy donors. The CDR3 covers 12 residues. Germline values: CDR1 MNHEY, CDR2 SVGAGI. Deletions cut 6 bases from V and 0 bases from J, with 4 bases between. With regard to this clone: Antigen: not known.

It was with 60 Vbeta and 13 Jbeta primers that the PCR ran. Sequenced by immunoSEQ multiplex PCR; TCRdb stores in-frame clones only, minus some. The sample includes 160,000 or so clones, 82% of them seen just once. General observations from the study: The listing of roughly 160 TCR beta chains classed them as cytomegalovirus-associated. A few of the chains that were CMV-associated were confirmed in vitro to be specific for CMV antigens. HLA-A and HLA-B allele assignments for most subjects were reportedly predicted accurately using TCR beta sequences.

Sequencing input: PBMCs. The chain recombines TRBV6-5 with TRBJ2-3; no firm D call. The sequence came from a woman aged 45 to 65 in good health and CMV-seropositive. In DNA form, the CDR3 reads TGTGCCAGCAGGAGTAGCACAGATACGCAGTATTTT. Translation gives CASRSSTDTQYF.